This is a list of T cell receptor beta chains from one sample in a study of shared clonotypes between healthy human individuals. Method: immunoSEQ multiplex PCR; TCRdb's copy keeps in-frame clones and lacks some. Of 2 million to 2.5 million clones listed, more than 80% were seen once; the top ten hold 0.39%. Sequencing was performed on naive CD4+ T cells from PBMCs. Receptors were obtained from a man aged 18 to 29 in good health. Some clones in this sample may be carry-over from other donors' samples. The CDR3 runs from the conserved cysteine through the conserved F or W.

j_call v_call cdr3_aa
TRBJ2-2 TRBV5-1 CASSLGPGNTGELFF
TRBJ2-5 TRBV7-9 CASSLDELAETQYF
TRBJ2-5 TRBV7-9 CASRYSGRETQYF
TRBJ2-1 TRBV5-4 CASTGGQGWYNEQFF
TRBJ1-1 TRBV6-1 CASSELTGYTEAFF
TRBJ2-1 TRBV5-1 CASSLGGSSYNEQFF
TRBJ1-4 TRBV5-1 CASSLTGKEKLFF
TRBJ2-2 TRBV5-4 CASSTGQGANTGELFF
TRBJ2-5 TRBV7-9 CASSLPGTSVEQETQYF
TRBJ2-3 TRBV5-1 CASSFQTSTDTQYF
TRBJ1-1 TRBV29-1 CSVHGRANTEAFF
TRBJ2-7 TRBV4-1 CASSQDSSGRSYEQYF
TRBJ2-7 TRBV6-1 CASSVDRGYEQYF
TRBJ1-1 TRBV10-3 CAIRGQGALGTEAFF
TRBJ2-2 TRBV6-1 CASTGSIRGTGELFF